Presented here are 2 T cell receptor beta chains from one specimen sequenced in a study of blood T cells in healthy people across ages (dated by TCRdb to 2014 to 2015). The library was obtained by 5' RACE. The instrument given in TCRdb is Illumina HiSeq 2500. A second PCR of roughly 7 to 11 cycles was performed with a sample-barcoded 5' primer and a J-beta primer mix. TCRdb reworked the public reads: Q25 trimming with fastp, MiXCR clone assembly, productive beta chains retained. Identical CDR3 proteins give one entry, which carries the most common genes and DNA. The sample profile shows over 600,000 distinct CDR3 sequences; about 61% of them were found once. The leading ten clones occupy roughly 25% of the sample. Material: blood. The receptors were gathered from a man aged 35 to 55 in good health.

The chain combines TRBV7-9 with TRBJ2-3; no definite D call. The CDR3 has 14 residues. The germline V gene has CDR1 SEHNR and CDR2 FQNEAQ (reference sequence). The ends were cut back, 1 base at V and 5 bases at J, with 10 bases in the middle. CDR3: CASSLDSMGDTQYF. The CDR3 DNA reads TGTGCCAGCAGCTTAGACTCCATGGGAGATACGCAGTATTTT.

This clonotype appeared a single time. The chain is built from TRBV7-8 and TRBJ1-2; 9 nucleotides agree with TRBD1. CDR3 length: 17 amino acids. The germline CDR1 and CDR2 sequences are SGHVS and FQNEAQ. J was trimmed by 1 base and V by 2 bases; bases with no gene match: 8. The DNA for the CDR3 is TGTGCCAGCAGCTTAAAAGCAACAGGGGGCTTTAACTATGGCTACACCTTC. It codes for CASSLKATGGFNYGYTF.